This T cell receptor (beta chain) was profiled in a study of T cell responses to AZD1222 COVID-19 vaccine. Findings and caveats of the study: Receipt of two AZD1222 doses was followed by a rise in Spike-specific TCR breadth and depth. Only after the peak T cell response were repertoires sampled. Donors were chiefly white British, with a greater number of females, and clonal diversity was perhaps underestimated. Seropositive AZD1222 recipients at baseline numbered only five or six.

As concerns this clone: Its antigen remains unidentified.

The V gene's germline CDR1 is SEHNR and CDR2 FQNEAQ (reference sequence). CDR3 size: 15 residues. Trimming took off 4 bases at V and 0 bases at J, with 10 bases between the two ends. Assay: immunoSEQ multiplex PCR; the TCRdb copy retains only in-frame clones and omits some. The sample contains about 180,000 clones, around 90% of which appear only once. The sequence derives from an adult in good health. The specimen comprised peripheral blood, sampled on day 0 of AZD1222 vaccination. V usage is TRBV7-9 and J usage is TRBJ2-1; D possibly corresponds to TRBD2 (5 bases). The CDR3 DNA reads TGTGCCAGCAGCTCCAGACTAATCTCCTACAATGAGCAGTTCTTC. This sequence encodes CASSSRLISYNEQFF.